The 18 T cell receptor beta chains given below trace back to one sample, sequenced in a study of cytomegalovirus exposure and HLA in healthy donors. Researchers ran the PCR with 60 Vbeta and 13 Jbeta primers. The repertoire was sequenced with immunoSEQ multiplex PCR; TCRdb's copy has only in-frame clones and lacks some. This sample has about 160,000 clones, with roughly four fifths found just once. Input material: PBMCs. The receptors come from a man aged 18 to 30 in good health and CMV-seronegative.

V usage is TRBV9 and J usage is TRBJ2-5; 7 bases are shared with TRBD1. The J call may be wrong; the DNA end is better matched by TRBJ2-7. This CDR3 is built from 14 residues. Germline values: CDR1 SGDLS, CDR2 YYNGEE. CDR3 coding DNA: TGTGCCAGCAGCGTAGTACAGGGGTCCTACGAGCAGTACTTC. Translation gives CASSVVQGSYEQYF.

This rearrangement joins TRBV5-1 to TRBJ1-2; D is ambiguous. This CDR3 comprises 14 residues. CDR1 SGHRS and CDR2 YFSETQ come from the germline V gene. V was trimmed by 1 base and J by 2 bases, leaving 9 bases between them. CDR3 sequence: CASSLLGQNYGYTF. CDR3 DNA sequence: TGCGCCAGCAGCTTGCTGGGCCAAAACTATGGCTACACCTTC.

The rearrangement joins TRBV2 to TRBJ1-2, with D possibly TRBD1 on 6 matching bases. Germline V gene sequence: CDR1 SNHLY, CDR2 FYNNEI. This CDR3 region has 15 residues. V was pared by 3 bases and J by 3 bases, with 14 bases between. As DNA, the CDR3 is TGTGCCAGCAGTGATGTCGGTGAGGGGGACTATGGCTACACCTTC. Translating gives CASSDVGEGDYGYTF. The full variable domain, with the rest looked up from reference TRBV2 and TRBJ1-2, is EPEVTQTPSHQVTQMGQEVILRCVPISNHLYFYWYRQILGQKVEFLVSFYNNEISEKSEIFDDQFSVERPDGSNFTLKIRSTKLEDSAMYFCASSDVGEGDYGYTFGSGTRLTVV.

This sequence joins TRBV4-1 and TRBJ2-7; 7 nucleotides match TRBD2. Germline V gene data show CDR1 as MGHRA and CDR2 as YSYEKL. This CDR3 comprises 15 residues. Trimming removed 4 bases from V and 2 bases from J; junction bases left unmatched: 8. CDR3 in amino acids: CASSPRGGPTYEQYF. The CDR3 region has the DNA TGCGCCAGCAGCCCAAGGGGAGGGCCTACCTACGAGCAGTACTTC.

J is TRBJ2-7 and V is TRBV5-1; 8 bases agree with TRBD1. Germline V gives CDR1 SGHRS, CDR2 YFSETQ. J lost 6 bases, V lost 4 bases, and 9 bases had no gene match. CDR3 length: 14 amino acids. CDR3 DNA sequence: TGCGCCAGCAGCCGATCCGGGACAGGTGGCGAGCAGTACTTC. Amino acids: CASSRSGTGGEQYF. The full variable domain, completed using reference TRBV5-1 and TRBJ2-7, is KAGVTQTPRYLIKTRGQQVTLSCSPISGHRSVSWYQQTPGQGLQFLFEYFSETQRNKGNFPGRFSGRQFSNSRSEMNVSTLELGDSALYLCASSRSGTGGEQYFGPGTRLTVT.

This clone was seen more than once but under ten times. This rearrangement joins TRBV6-1 to TRBJ2-3, with 7 nucleotides matching TRBD1. Germline CDR1 reads MNHNS; CDR2 reads SASEGT. CDR3 length: 17 amino acids. The junction had 11 bases not matched to a gene; V was cut back by 2 bases and J by 3 bases. This chain's CDR3 is CASSEYGRYRGTDTQYF. The CDR3 region has the DNA TGTGCCAGCAGTGAATACGGTCGGTACAGGGGAACAGATACGCAGTATTTT.

This clone was found a few times. The gene calls are TRBV4-1 and TRBJ2-7; 14 bases fit TRBD2. Germline CDR1 and CDR2: MGHRA and YSYEKL. CDR3 size: 15 residues. V was clipped by 3 bases and J by 7 bases; unmatched bases: 5. In nucleotides, the CDR3 is TGCGCCAGCAGCCAGGGGACTAGCGGGAGAGGTGAGCAGTACTTC. This codes for CASSQGTSGRGEQYF.

The genes are TRBV7-6 and TRBJ1-5; the match to TRBD1 covers 9 bases. V shed 4 bases and J 6 bases; nucleotides not matched to a gene: 7. This CDR3 region has 15 residues. Germline V gene sequence: CDR1 SGHVS, CDR2 FNYEAQ. The CDR3 region is CASSSGGQGGQPQHF. The CDR3 DNA is TGTGCCAGCAGCTCAGGGGGACAGGGCGGTCAGCCCCAGCATTTT.

The chain employs TRBV13 and TRBJ2-7, with 11 positions matching TRBD2. The V segment lost 2 bases and the J segment 6 bases; nucleotides outside the gene matches: 9. Germline V gene sequence: CDR1 PRHDT, CDR2 FYEKMQ (reference sequence). The CDR3 length is 16 residues. The CDR3: CASSLTSGRRTAEQYF. The CDR3 coding sequence is TGTGCCAGCAGCTTAACTAGCGGGAGAAGGACGGCCGAGCAGTACTTC.

The CDR3 DNA sequence: TGTGCCAGCAGGAGCTCCTCTGGAAACACCATATATTTT. It codes for CASRSSSGNTIYF. This chain joins TRBV2 and TRBJ1-3, with D hard to call. V lost 6 bases and J 0 bases, leaving 6 bases between the germline ends. Germline values: CDR1 SNHLY, CDR2 FYNNEI. This CDR3 is built from 13 residues.

The chain combines TRBV6-1 with TRBJ2-1; 11 nucleotides match TRBD2. The germline gives CDR1 MNHNS, CDR2 SASEGT. This CDR3 is 15 amino acids long. The junction had 10 bases not matched to a gene; V was cut back by 7 bases and J by 8 bases. The CDR3 loop reads CASIPRASGRYEQFF. Here the CDR3 DNA reads TGTGCCAGCATCCCCCGGGCTAGCGGGAGGTATGAGCAGTTCTTC.

The V and J genes are TRBV10-2 and TRBJ2-7; TRBD1 is a possible D gene (6 bases). The germline V and J ends were trimmed by 0 bases and 4 bases, with 13 bases remaining between them. CDR1 is WSHSY and CDR2 is SAAADI in the germline V gene. The CDR3 has 15 residues. The CDR3 coding sequence is TGCGCCAGCAGTGAGTCGTTGTTAGGGGGTTACGAGCAGTACTTC. Encoded protein: CASSESLLGGYEQYF.

This clone was detected only once. The V gene is TRBV6-5, the J gene TRBJ2-5, with 8 positions matching TRBD1. The junction had 4 bases not matched to a gene; V was cut back by 6 bases and J by 4 bases. Germline CDR1 MNHEY, CDR2 SVGAGI. The CDR3 is 13 residues long. For the CDR3, the DNA is TGTGCCAGCAGGGACAGGGACGGAGAGACCCAGTACTTC. Translation: CASRDRDGETQYF.

Concerning this clone: The same CDR3 can be traced to other DNA sequences in this sample. The rearrangement joins TRBV7-2 to TRBJ2-7; 10 positions match TRBD2. V dropped 1 base and J dropped 5; count of bases not matched to a gene: 2. CDR1 is SGHTA, CDR2 FQGNSA, per germline. The CDR3 covers 14 residues. Here the CDR3 reads CASSLGLAGDEQYF. CDR3 coding DNA: TGTGCCAGCAGCTTAGGCCTAGCGGGGGACGAGCAGTACTTC. The complete variable domain, with remaining parts taken from reference TRBV7-2 and TRBJ2-7, reads GAGVSQSPSNKVTEKGKDVELRCDPISGHTALYWYRQSLGQGLEFLIYFQGNSAPDKSGLPSDRFSAERTGGSVSTLTIQRTQQEDSAVYLCASSLGLAGDEQYFGPGTRLTVT.

J is TRBJ1-3 and V is TRBV4-3, with TRBD1 matching over 8 bases. V trimming: 4 bases; J trimming: 3 bases; junction bases outside the gene matches: 14. CDR3 length: 18 residues. Germline CDR1 and CDR2: LGHNA and YSLEER. CDR3 in amino acids: CASSPQLEDGTGGNTIYF. The CDR3 DNA is TGCGCCAGCAGCCCACAGCTCGAAGACGGGACAGGTGGAAACACCATATATTTT.

CDR3 protein: CASSLYGAQYF. For the CDR3, the DNA is TGTGCCAGCAGCTTGTACGGGGCGCAGTATTTT. The chain links TRBV5-8 to TRBJ2-3; maybe TRBD2 (5 bases). This CDR3 region has 11 residues. Germline V lookup: CDR1 SGHTS, CDR2 YDEGEE. The ends were cut back, 1 base at V and 10 bases at J, with 7 bases in the middle.

The V and J genes are TRBV10-2 and TRBJ2-1, with a possible D match to TRBD2 (5 bases). The CDR3 runs to 13 residues. CDR1 and CDR2 from the germline V gene are WSHSY and SAAADI. V lost 6 bases, J lost 4 bases, and 10 bases lay in between. The CDR3 region is CASSGLNYNEQFF. CDR3 DNA: TGCGCCAGCAGCGGACTGAATTACAATGAGCAGTTCTTC.

The chain couples TRBV4-1 to TRBJ2-1; D is possibly TRBD1 (6 bases). CDR3 length equals 18 residues. In germline, CDR1 is MGHRA, CDR2 YSYEKL. V lost 1 base, J lost 2 bases, and 18 bases lay in between. The CDR3 loop reads CASSQGGGYGRAYNEQFF. CDR3 in DNA: TGCGCCAGCAGCCAAGGAGGGGGTTACGGGCGGGCCTACAATGAGCAGTTCTTC.